The next 14 T cell receptor beta chains were all read from a single sample in a study of T cells in Graves' hyperthyroidism and ophthalmopathy. TCR beta CDR3 regions were amplified from RNA. HTBI primers drove first-round RT-PCR of the TCR CDR3. Using its own MiXCR run on the multiplex PCR reads, TCRdb lists one record per CDR3 protein. The table has fewer than 700,000 distinct CDR3 sequences, around 15% seen once. Sequences were obtained from blood. All receptors derive from a woman between 25 and 40 years old with Graves' hyperthyroidism.

There are many counts of this clonotype. CDR3 coding DNA: TGTGCCAGCAGTTTGGGGGGTTTTGGCTACACCTTC. This sequence encodes CASSLGGFGYTF. The V call is TRBV27, the J call TRBJ1-2; D is possibly TRBD1 (5 bases). Germline V lookup: CDR1 MNHEY, CDR2 SMNVEV (reference sequence). Deletions cut 3 bases from V and 7 bases from J, with 9 bases between. The CDR3 spans 12 residues.

This clonotype was found many times. This rearrangement joins TRBV18 to TRBJ1-2, with a tentative D call TRBD1 (5 bases). This CDR3 is 15 amino acids long. With 2 bases removed from V and 7 bases from J, the gap between germline ends came to 17 bases. Germline CDR1 is KGHSH and CDR2 is LQKENI. The CDR3, as DNA: TGTGCCAGCTCACCATACCCCGTGACAGAGAGTGGCTACACCTTC. It specifies CASSPYPVTESGYTF.

In its sample, this clonotype was seen many times. The rearrangement links TRBV24-1 to TRBJ2-1; TRBD1 is a possible D gene (5 bases). This CDR3 spans 15 amino acids. In germline, CDR1 is KGHDR, CDR2 SFDVKD. V was pared by 3 bases and J by 5 bases, with 13 bases between. For the CDR3, the DNA is TGTGCCACCAGTGATCGGAAGGGGTTTGACAATGAGCAGTTCTTC. Amino acid sequence: CATSDRKGFDNEQFF.

This clonotype was seen ten or more times. The V gene is TRBV20-1, the J gene TRBJ2-7; perhaps TRBD2 as D (7 bases). Germline V gene sequence: CDR1 DFQATT, CDR2 SNEGSKA (reference sequence). The CDR3 runs to 14 residues. V gave up 8 bases and J gave up 1 base, with 18 bases separating them. The CDR3 loop is CSSWPEGGSYEQYF. The CDR3 nucleotides are TGCAGTTCCTGGCCTGAGGGGGGGTCCTACGAGCAGTACTTC.

A note on this clonotype: A read error may produce the germline difference seen at one junction end. J is TRBJ1-2 and V is TRBV4-3; D is possibly TRBD1 (5 bases). Per the germline V gene, CDR1 is LGHNA and CDR2 is YSLEER. This CDR3 contains 13 residues. The chain's CDR3 is CASSLVGVYGDTF. The CDR3, as DNA: TGCGCCAGCAGTTTAGTAGGGGTGTATGGCGACACCTTC.

This clonotype was counted many times. V and J are TRBV20-1 and TRBJ2-7; D might be TRBD1 or TRBD2, each matching 5 bases. The CDR3 contains 14 residues. Trimming pared 0 bases from V and 4 bases from J, leaving 13 bases between. Germline V lookup: CDR1 DFQATT, CDR2 SNEGSKA (reference sequence). The CDR3 protein is CSARDRDVIYEQYF. In DNA, the CDR3 is TGCAGTGCTAGAGATCGGGACGTCATATACGAGCAGTACTTC.

This clonotype was counted many times. In nucleotides, the CDR3 is TGTGCCAGCAGCTTAGTTCCTAGCGGGAGGGGAGAGCAGTACTTC. Protein product: CASSLVPSGRGEQYF. The chain uses TRBV11-2 and TRBJ2-7, with 12 bases fitting TRBD2. The CDR3 runs 15 residues. The germline V gene has CDR1 SGHAT and CDR2 FQNNGV. Unmatched junction bases numbered 5, after V lost 1 base and J lost 7 bases. Full variable domain (rest looked up from reference TRBV11-2 and TRBJ2-7): EAGVAQSPRYKIIEKRQSVAFWCNPISGHATLYWYQQILGQGPKLLIQFQNNGVVDDSQLPKDRFSAERLKGVDSTLKIQPAKLEDSAVYLCASSLVPSGRGEQYFGPGTRLTVT.

There are many counts of this clonotype. The chain carries TRBV7-9 and TRBJ2-1; D is unclear. In germline, CDR1 is SEHNR, CDR2 FQNEAQ (reference sequence). The CDR3 is made up of 14 amino acids. V lost 5 bases and J 6 bases, leaving 14 bases between the germline ends. The CDR3 protein is CASSLGSALNEQFF. In nucleotides, the CDR3 is TGTGCCAGCAGCCTAGGTTCGGCCCTCAATGAGCAGTTCTTC.

This clonotype was seen only a few times. V and J are TRBV7-9 and TRBJ2-1, with D unclear. V was trimmed by 1 base and J by 0 bases, leaving 10 bases between them. The germline V gene encodes CDR1 SEHNR and CDR2 FQNEAQ (reference sequence). This CDR3 spans 16 amino acids. The CDR3 loop is CASSLVLPGSYNEQFF. The CDR3 DNA sequence: TGTGCCAGCAGCTTAGTACTACCGGGCTCCTACAATGAGCAGTTCTTC. Together with reference TRBV7-9 and TRBJ2-1, the CDR3 gives the full variable domain: DTGVSQNPRHKITKRGQNVTFRCDPISEHNRLYWYRQTLGQGPEFLTYFQNEAQLEKSRLLSDRFSAERPKGSFSTLEIQRTEQGDSAMYLCASSLVLPGSYNEQFFGPGTRLTVL.

Remarks on this clonotype: A single base separates this from a much larger clone, so it may be a read error. The final CDR3 position lacks the conserved phenylalanine or tryptophan, pointing to a likely read error. This rearrangement joins TRBV19 to TRBJ1-1, with TRBD1 matching 7 bases. Germline CDR1 and CDR2: LNHDA and SQIVND (reference sequence). The CDR3 has 14 residues. V trimming: 1 base; J trimming: 4 bases; junction bases outside the gene matches: 3. CDR3 protein: CASSIVRDSTEAFV. CDR3 in DNA: TGTGCCAGTAGTATAGTACGGGACAGCACTGAAGCTTTCGTT.

The V gene is TRBV7-9, the J gene TRBJ2-3, with D perhaps TRBD1 (5 bases). The CDR3 extends over 14 amino acids. CDR1 is SEHNR, CDR2 FQNEAQ, per germline (reference sequence). The germline V and J ends were trimmed by 4 bases and 0 bases, with 8 bases remaining between them. The CDR3 DNA reads as TGTGCCAGCAGCTCGGACATCAGCACAGATACGCAGTATTTT. It is translated as CASSSDISTDTQYF.

This clonotype was seen a handful of times. This chain joins TRBV19 and TRBJ2-1; 7 bases agree with TRBD1. The germline gives CDR1 LNHDA, CDR2 SQIVND (reference sequence). The junction had 22 bases not matched to a gene; V was cut back by 7 bases and J by 4 bases. This CDR3 spans 19 amino acids. The CDR3 reads CASTSQGQGTMSGYNEQFF. The CDR3 nucleotides are TGTGCCAGTACCTCACAGGGGCAGGGTACGATGAGCGGATACAATGAGCAGTTCTTC.

This clonotype was observed many times. J is TRBJ1-5 and V is TRBV28; D is uncertain. Germline CDR1 is MDHEN and CDR2 is SYDVKM. The CDR3 has 14 residues. Deletions cut 8 bases from V and 0 bases from J, with 11 bases between. The CDR3 reads CASCEGYSNQPQHF. CDR3 in DNA: TGTGCCAGCTGTGAGGGCTATAGCAATCAGCCCCAGCATTTT.

Only a few counts were recorded for this clonotype. The chain uses TRBV7-6 and TRBJ2-3, with 13 bases fitting TRBD2. Germline V lookup: CDR1 SGHVS, CDR2 FNYEAQ. The CDR3 length is 18 residues. V lost 5 bases, J lost 4 bases, and 12 bases stayed unmatched. The CDR3 coding sequence is TGTGCCAGCAGCCTCTTACTAGCGGGAGGGCTTAGGGCAGATACGCAGTATTTT. Its translation: CASSLLLAGGLRADTQYF.